The present TCR beta chain was sequenced within a study of blood T cells in healthy people across ages (dated by TCRdb to the mid-2010s). In terms of the full investigation: In model experiments, template switching captured roughly one uniquely barcoded TCR beta cDNA molecule for every two T cells. The study measured age-related changes in TCR beta repertoire diversity using deep sequencing normalized with unique cDNA molecular identifiers. Four age groups were formed from the donors: young (average about 16 years), middle-aged (around 41), aged (roughly 58) and long-lived (more than 75). Donors of different ages were randomly distributed across sequencing lanes to avoid experimental bias. For two donors (one aged 18 to 30 and one aged 80 or older), the study analyzed two additional independent replicas of 1 million unique cDNA reads from the same blood draw.

Including cysteine and phenylalanine, the CDR3 has 15 amino acids. Kept here is only the CDR3 DNA, which spans 45 bases and is read in frame from base 1. According to the germline V gene, CDR1 reads MGHRA and CDR2 reads YSYEKL. V is pared back by 4 bases and J by 1 base, with 13 bases lying between the germline termini. The donors were roughly 38 Caucasian individuals from Russia, aged roughly 6 to 90 years, who were systemically healthy. Roughly 10 milliliters of peripheral blood were drawn from each donor into EDTA-treated Vacutainer tubes. PBMCs were isolated by Ficoll-Paque density-gradient centrifugation, with at least 6 million obtained per sample. Trizol reagent was used to extract total RNA from PBMCs, with at least 5.5 micrograms per sample. For every donor, an aliquot of PBMCs went through flow cytometry to measure the percentages of naive CD45RAhigh/CD27high T cells. Overall results and qualifications from the work: Donor CMV infection status was unknown, potentially confounding age-related changes in expanded clonotypes. Total diversity estimates from one million sequenced T cells were considered lower bounds and underestimates. Compared with the aged group, more naive CD4+ T cells, fewer expanded clones and increased TCR diversity were shown by the long-lived group, suggesting age selection. There was a strong correlation between observed TCR beta diversity and the percentage of naive T cells measured by flow cytometry. Observed TCR beta diversity per million T cells fell roughly linearly with age, and a significant reduction was already apparent by age around 40. Bulk unsorted PBMC profiling prevented conclusive comparison of naive and antigen-experienced compartments.

A few counts support this clonotype. Its cognate antigen has yet to be identified. Base qualities were left out, and no much larger clone turns up one base away. The library came from 5' RACE. Reads for this sample came from an Illumina HiSeq 2500. A second PCR of about 6 to 12 cycles was run with a J-beta primer mix and a sample-barcoded 5' primer. A template-switch 5' adaptor carrying 12 random nucleotides introduced a unique molecular identifier onto each TCR beta cDNA molecule. At least 2.5 million CDR3-containing paired-end reads were obtained from each sample. The Mint cDNA synthesis kit, primed by a TRBC-specific oligonucleotide, was used to synthesize first-strand cDNA from all RNA. After uracil-DNA glycosylase treatment, a first 18-cycle PCR used universal primers M1SS and BC2_uni_R on all cDNA. The source study handled its data this way. For normalization, 1 million high-quality reads were randomly selected from each sample, with every read carrying a distinct molecular identifier. Reads with shared molecular identifiers were discarded instead of being binned into consensus sequences. MiTCR, with a Q25 quality threshold and the strictest error-elimination algorithm, was used for CDR3 identification, clonotype clustering and error correction. A nonparametric unseen species model using Euler transformation provided a lower-bound estimate of total TCR beta diversity. Clones were called with MiXCR by TCRdb after fastp trimmed the public reads at Q25, and only in-frame beta chains were retained. Rows merge per CDR3 protein into single entries with the most common DNA and genes. None of the V and J calls come from the authors' own analysis; TCRdb made them. In all, the sample holds 1.5 million to 1.9 million distinct CDR3 sequences, and 40% to 45% of those were seen once. Around 4% of the sample rests with the top ten.

Sequencing input: blood. The sequence was obtained from a woman aged 18-35 years in good health. The V gene is TRBV4-1 and the J gene is TRBJ1-1; TRBD1 could be the D gene, as 5 bases match. The base sequence is TGCGCCAGCAGCCTTCAGGGAGCGCGGAACACTGAAGCTTTCTTT. It is translated as CASSLQGARNTEAFF.